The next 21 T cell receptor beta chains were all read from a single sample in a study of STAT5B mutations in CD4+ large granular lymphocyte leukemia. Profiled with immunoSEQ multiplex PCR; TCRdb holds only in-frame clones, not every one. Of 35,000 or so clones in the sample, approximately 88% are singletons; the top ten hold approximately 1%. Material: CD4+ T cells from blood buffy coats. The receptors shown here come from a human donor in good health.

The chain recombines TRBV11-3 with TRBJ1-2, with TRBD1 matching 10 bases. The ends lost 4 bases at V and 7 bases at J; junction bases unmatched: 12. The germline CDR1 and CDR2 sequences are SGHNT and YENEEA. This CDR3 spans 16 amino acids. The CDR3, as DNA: TGTGCCAGCAGCTCCAGTCAGACAGGGGGCTATAGTGGCTACACCTTC. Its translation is CASSSSQTGGYSGYTF.

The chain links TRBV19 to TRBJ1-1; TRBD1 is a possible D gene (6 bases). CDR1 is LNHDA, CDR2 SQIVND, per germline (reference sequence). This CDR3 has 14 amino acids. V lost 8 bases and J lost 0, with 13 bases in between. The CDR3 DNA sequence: TGTGCCAGTGGGGGGGCTAGGATGAACACTGAAGCTTTCTTT. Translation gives CASGGARMNTEAFF.

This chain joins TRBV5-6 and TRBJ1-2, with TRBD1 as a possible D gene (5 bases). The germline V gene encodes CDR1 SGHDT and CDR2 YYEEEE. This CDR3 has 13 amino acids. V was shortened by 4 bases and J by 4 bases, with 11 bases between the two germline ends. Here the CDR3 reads CASSPDSSYGYTF. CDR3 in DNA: TGTGCCAGCAGCCCTGACAGCTCCTATGGCTACACCTTC.

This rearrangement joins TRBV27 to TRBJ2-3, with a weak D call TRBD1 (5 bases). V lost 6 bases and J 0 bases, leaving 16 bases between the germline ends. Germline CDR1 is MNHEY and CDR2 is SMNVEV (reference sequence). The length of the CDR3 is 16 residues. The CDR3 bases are TGTGCCAGCAGCCCGATACGACAGTCTAGCACAGATACGCAGTATTTT. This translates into CASSPIRQSSTDTQYF.

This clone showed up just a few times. The CDR3 here is CASRTLAGFLDEQFF. In nucleotides, the CDR3 is TGTGCCAGCAGAACCCTAGCGGGGTTCTTGGATGAGCAGTTCTTC. J is TRBJ2-1 and V is TRBV6-5, with TRBD2 identical over 9 bases. The ends lost 6 bases at V and 8 bases at J; junction bases unmatched: 11. The CDR3 is 15 amino acids. CDR1 and CDR2 from the germline V gene are MNHEY and SVGAGI.

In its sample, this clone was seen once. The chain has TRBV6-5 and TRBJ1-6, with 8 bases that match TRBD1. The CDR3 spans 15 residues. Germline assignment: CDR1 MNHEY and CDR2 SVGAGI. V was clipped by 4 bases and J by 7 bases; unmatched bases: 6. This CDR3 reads CASSLADRGNSPLHF. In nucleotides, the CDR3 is TGTGCCAGCAGTTTGGCAGACAGGGGAAATTCACCCCTCCACTTT.

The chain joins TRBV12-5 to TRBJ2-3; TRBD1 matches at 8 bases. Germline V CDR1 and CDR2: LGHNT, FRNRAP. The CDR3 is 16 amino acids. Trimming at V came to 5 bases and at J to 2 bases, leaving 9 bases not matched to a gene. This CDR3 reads CASGIRTGRITDTQYF. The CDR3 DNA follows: TGTGCTAGTGGTATCCGGACAGGGAGAATCACAGATACGCAGTATTTT.

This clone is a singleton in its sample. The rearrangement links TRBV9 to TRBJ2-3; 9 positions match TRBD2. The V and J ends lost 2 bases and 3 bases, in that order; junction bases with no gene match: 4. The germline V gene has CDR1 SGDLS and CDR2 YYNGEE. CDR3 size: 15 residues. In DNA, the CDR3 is TGTGCCAGCAGCGTTAGCGGGAGAGGAACAGATACGCAGTATTTT. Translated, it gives CASSVSGRGTDTQYF.

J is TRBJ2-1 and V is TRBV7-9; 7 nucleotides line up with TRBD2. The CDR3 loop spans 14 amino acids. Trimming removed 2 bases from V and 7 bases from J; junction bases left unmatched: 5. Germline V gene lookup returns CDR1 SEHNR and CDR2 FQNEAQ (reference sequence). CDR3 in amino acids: CASSLSGTGNEQFF. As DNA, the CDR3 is TGTGCCAGCAGCTTAAGCGGGACTGGGAATGAGCAGTTCTTC.

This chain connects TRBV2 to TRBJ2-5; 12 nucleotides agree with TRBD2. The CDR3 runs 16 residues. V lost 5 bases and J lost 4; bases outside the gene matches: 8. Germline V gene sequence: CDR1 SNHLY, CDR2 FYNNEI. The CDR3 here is CASSQTSGSRGETQYF. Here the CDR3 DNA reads TGTGCCAGCAGTCAGACTAGCGGGAGTCGGGGAGAGACCCAGTACTTC.

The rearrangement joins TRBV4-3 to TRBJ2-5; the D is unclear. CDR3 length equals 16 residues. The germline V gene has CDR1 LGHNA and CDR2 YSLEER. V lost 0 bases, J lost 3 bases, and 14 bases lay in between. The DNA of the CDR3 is TGCGCCAGCAGCCAAGATCTAGGGTTAGGGAAAGAGACCCAGTACTTC. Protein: CASSQDLGLGKETQYF.

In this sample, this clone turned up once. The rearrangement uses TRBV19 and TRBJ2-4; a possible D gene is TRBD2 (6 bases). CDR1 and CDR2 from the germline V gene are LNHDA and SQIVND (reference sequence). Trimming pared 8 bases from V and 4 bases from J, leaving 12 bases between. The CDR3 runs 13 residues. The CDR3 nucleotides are TGTGCCAGTCAGGACTATCAGAAAAACATTCAGTACTTC. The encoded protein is CASQDYQKNIQYF. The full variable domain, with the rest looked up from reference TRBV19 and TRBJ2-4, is DGGITQSPKYLFRKEGQNVTLSCEQNLNHDAMYWYRQDPGQGLRLIYYSQIVNDFQKGDIAEGYSVSREKKESFPLTVTSAQKNPTAFYLCASQDYQKNIQYFGAGTRLSVL.

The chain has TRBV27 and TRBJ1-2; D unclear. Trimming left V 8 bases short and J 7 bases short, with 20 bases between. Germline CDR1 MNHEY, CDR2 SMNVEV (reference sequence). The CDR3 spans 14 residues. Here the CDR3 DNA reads TGTGCCAGCTCCTTGATCGAGGGATCGGGTGGCTACACCTTC. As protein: CASSLIEGSGGYTF.

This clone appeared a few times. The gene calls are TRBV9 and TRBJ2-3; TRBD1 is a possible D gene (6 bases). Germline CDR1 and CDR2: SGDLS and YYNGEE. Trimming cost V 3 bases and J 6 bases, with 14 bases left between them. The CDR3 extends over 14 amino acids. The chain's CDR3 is CASSGLIRGDTQYF. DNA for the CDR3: TGTGCCAGCAGCGGATTAATCAGGGGCGATACGCAGTATTTT. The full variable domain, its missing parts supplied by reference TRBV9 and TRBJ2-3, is DSGVTQTPKHLITATGQRVTLRCSPRSGDLSVYWYQQSLDQGLQFLIQYYNGEERAKGNILERFSAQQFPDLHSELNLSSLELGDSALYFCASSGLIRGDTQYFGPGTRLTVL.

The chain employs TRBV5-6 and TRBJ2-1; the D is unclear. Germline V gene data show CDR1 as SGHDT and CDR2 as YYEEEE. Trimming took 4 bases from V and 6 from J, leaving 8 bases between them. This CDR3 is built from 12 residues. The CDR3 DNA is TGTGCCAGCAGCCTACACCCCAATGAGCAGTTCTTC. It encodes CASSLHPNEQFF. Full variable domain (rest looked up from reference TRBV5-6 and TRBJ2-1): DAGVTQSPTHLIKTRGQQVTLRCSPKSGHDTVSWYQQALGQGPQFIFQYYEEEERQRGNFPDRFSGHQFPNYSSELNVNALLLGDSALYLCASSLHPNEQFFGPGTRLTVL.

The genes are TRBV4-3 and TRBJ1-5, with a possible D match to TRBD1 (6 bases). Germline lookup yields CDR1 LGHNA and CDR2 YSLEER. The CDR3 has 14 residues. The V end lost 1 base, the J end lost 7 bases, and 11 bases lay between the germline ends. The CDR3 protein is CASSQGERGQPQHF. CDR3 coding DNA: TGCGCCAGCAGCCAAGGAGAAAGGGGGCAGCCCCAGCATTTT.

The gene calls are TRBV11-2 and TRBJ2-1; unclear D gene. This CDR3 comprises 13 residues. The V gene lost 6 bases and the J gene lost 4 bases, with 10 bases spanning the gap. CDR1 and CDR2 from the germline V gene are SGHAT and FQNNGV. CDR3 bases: TGTGCCAGCAGAGTCAGTTCTTACAATGAGCAGTTCTTC. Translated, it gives CASRVSSYNEQFF.

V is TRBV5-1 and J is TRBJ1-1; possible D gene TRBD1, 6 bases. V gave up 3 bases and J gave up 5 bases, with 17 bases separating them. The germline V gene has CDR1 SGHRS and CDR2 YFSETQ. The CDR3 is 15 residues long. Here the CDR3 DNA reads TGCGCCAGCAGCTGGGACTACAGGGTTGGGACTGAAGCTTTCTTT. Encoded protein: CASSWDYRVGTEAFF.

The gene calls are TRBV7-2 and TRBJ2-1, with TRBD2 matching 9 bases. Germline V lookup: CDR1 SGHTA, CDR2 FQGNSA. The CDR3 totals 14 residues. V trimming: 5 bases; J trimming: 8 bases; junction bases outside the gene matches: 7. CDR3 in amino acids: CASSRGGGAYEQFF. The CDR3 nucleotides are TGTGCCAGCAGCCGGGGCGGGGGGGCTTATGAGCAGTTCTTC.

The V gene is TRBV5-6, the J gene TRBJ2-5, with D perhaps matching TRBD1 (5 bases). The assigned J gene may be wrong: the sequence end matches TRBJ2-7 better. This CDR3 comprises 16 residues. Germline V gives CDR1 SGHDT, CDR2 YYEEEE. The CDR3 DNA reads TGTGCCAGCAGCTTACTAAAACAGGCTGGGATCTACGAGCAGTACTTC. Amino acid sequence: CASSLLKQAGIYEQYF.

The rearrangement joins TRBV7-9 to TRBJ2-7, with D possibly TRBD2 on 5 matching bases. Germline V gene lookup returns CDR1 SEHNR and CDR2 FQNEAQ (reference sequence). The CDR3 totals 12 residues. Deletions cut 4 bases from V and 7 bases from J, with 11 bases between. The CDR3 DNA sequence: TGTGCCAGCAGCTCCGAAGGAGGTGAGCAGTACTTC. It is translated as CASSSEGGEQYF.